One and the same sample provided the 30 T cell receptor beta chains below, sequenced in a study of T cells expressing NK-cell markers. TCRdb re-called the 5' RACE reads and gives one entry per CDR3 protein, without DNA. The listing contains some 150,000 distinct CDR3 sequences. The sample consisted of blood T cells: a sorted CD56 or NKG2C T cell subset, CD4+ or CD8+ T cells, or bulk PBMC T cells (not recorded which). These receptors all come from a man between 18 and 35 years old in good health.

V is TRBV7-9 and J is TRBJ2-1. Germline CDR1 and CDR2: SEHNR and FQNEAQ (reference sequence). This CDR3 contains 12 residues. The CDR3 region is CASLKVVNEQFF.

The CDR3 here is CSALRAGVYEQYF. The V and J genes are TRBV20-1 and TRBJ2-7. The CDR3 consists of 13 residues. Germline lookup yields CDR1 DFQATT and CDR2 SNEGSKA (reference sequence).

The gene calls are TRBV6-1 and TRBJ2-5; the TRBD2 assignment by TCRdb is unverifiable without DNA. Germline V lookup: CDR1 MNHNS, CDR2 SASEGT. The CDR3 consists of 16 residues. CDR3 loop: CASSLTSGTKQETQYF.

The V call is TRBV9, the J call TRBJ2-3; checking the TCRdb D call of TRBD1 is not possible without DNA. Germline V gene lookup returns CDR1 SGDLS and CDR2 YYNGEE. The CDR3 is 14 residues long. The CDR3: CASSGKNGGNTQYF.

The chain uses TRBV21-1 and TRBJ2-5; TCRdb returns TRBD2, unconfirmable since there is no DNA. TRBV21-1 is a pseudogene segment. This CDR3 region has 15 residues. CDR3 sequence reads: CASSPKGASEETQYF.

The V call is TRBV9, the J call TRBJ2-7; the TCRdb D gene call, TRBD1, has no DNA to confirm it. Germline lookup yields CDR1 SGDLS and CDR2 YYNGEE. The CDR3 is made up of 11 amino acids. CDR3: CASSPGPDLYF.

This rearrangement joins TRBV6-5 to TRBJ2-7; as DNA is missing, the TRBD1 call by TCRdb cannot be tested. The CDR3 has 17 amino acids. Germline CDR1 is MNHEY and CDR2 is SVGAGI. CDR3: CASSYSIPGKSSYEQYF.

This chain uses TRBV28 with TRBJ1-1. The CDR3 loop spans 17 amino acids. Per the germline V gene, CDR1 is MDHEN and CDR2 is SYDVKM. This CDR3 reads CASSLDRQGSLNTEAFF.

V usage is TRBV6-4 and J usage is TRBJ2-3; TCRdb's D call, TRBD1, is unchecked because there is no DNA. CDR3 length: 13 residues. Germline-derived CDR1 and CDR2 are MRHNA and SNTAGT. CDR3 residues: CASSETGTDTQYF.

The rearrangement joins TRBV3-1 to TRBJ2-1. The CDR3 covers 15 residues. The germline V gene has CDR1 LGHDT and CDR2 YNNKEL (reference sequence). This chain's CDR3 is CASSPPTATYNEQFF.

This sequence joins TRBV15 and TRBJ2-1; there is no DNA to check the TCRdb D call of TRBD2. Germline CDR1 is LNHNV and CDR2 is YYDKDF (reference sequence). CDR3 size: 20 residues. The CDR3 loop is CATSGTGTSGTPTSYNEQFF.

The gene calls are TRBV12-3 or TRBV12-4 and TRBJ1-1; without DNA, the TCRdb call of TRBD1 cannot be checked. CDR3 length equals 15 residues. CDR3 protein: CASSPLTEMNTEAFF.

The V and J genes are TRBV24-1 and TRBJ2-1. Germline lookup yields CDR1 KGHDR and CDR2 SFDVKD. The CDR3 extends over 14 amino acids. Here the CDR3 reads CATSDLQVSDEQFF.

The chain recombines TRBV29-1 with TRBJ2-1; TCRdb designates TRBD2, a call that cannot be tested without DNA. Germline CDR1 is SQVTM and CDR2 is ANQGSEA. The CDR3 is 16 residues long. CDR3 loop: CSVDPPSGEWSNEQFF.

The chain combines TRBV11-2 with TRBJ2-1; TCRdb calls TRBD1, which cannot be checked without DNA. CDR3 size: 16 residues. The V gene's germline CDR1 is SGHAT and CDR2 FQNNGV. The CDR3 loop reads CASSLYVAGVGNEQFF.

The chain links TRBV6-1 to TRBJ2-5; TCRdb outputs TRBD2, but without DNA this stays unchecked. The CDR3 has 15 residues. CDR1 and CDR2 (germline): MNHNS, SASEGT. CDR3 residues: CASKRLAEYQETQYF.

The V gene is TRBV11-2, the J gene TRBJ2-1; there is no DNA to check the TCRdb D call of TRBD2. The CDR3 consists of 18 residues. CDR1 is SGHAT and CDR2 is FQNNGV in the germline V gene. CDR3: CASSLDHTVAGGYNEQFF.

The genes are TRBV25-1 and TRBJ1-2. Germline V gene lookup returns CDR1 MGHDK and CDR2 SYGVNS. This CDR3 comprises 12 residues. The CDR3 loop reads CASSEEIYGYTF.

The chain employs TRBV29-1 and TRBJ2-3; the TCRdb D gene call, TRBD2, has no DNA to confirm it. This CDR3 is 14 amino acids long. CDR1 and CDR2 from the germline V gene are SQVTM and ANQGSEA. The CDR3 loop is CSVVTSGRRDTQYF.

The gene calls are TRBV4-2 and TRBJ2-3; TCRdb gives TRBD2 as the D gene, but with no DNA this cannot be confirmed. Per germline, CDR1 LGHNA and CDR2 YNFKEQ. This CDR3 is built from 15 residues. CDR3 region: CASSPAGGGTDTQYF.

The chain combines TRBV29-1 with TRBJ2-1. Germline CDR1 SQVTM, CDR2 ANQGSEA. The CDR3 spans 13 residues. The CDR3 region is CSVTGISYNEQFF.

V gene TRBV20-1 combines with J gene TRBJ2-3. This CDR3 comprises 15 residues. The V gene's germline CDR1 is DFQATT and CDR2 SNEGSKA (reference sequence). The CDR3 loop reads CSARDNQLSTDTQYF.

This sequence joins TRBV4-1 and TRBJ2-1. The CDR3 covers 15 residues. Germline CDR1 MGHRA, CDR2 YSYEKL. The CDR3 reads CASSQGMGWDNEQFF.

The chain joins TRBV12-3 or TRBV12-4 to TRBJ2-2; no DNA is available, so the TRBD2 call from TCRdb remains unchecked. The CDR3 extends over 12 amino acids. Here the CDR3 reads CASGLNTGELFF.

The J gene is TRBJ2-1, the V gene TRBV7-9. CDR3 size: 17 residues. Germline CDR1 is SEHNR and CDR2 is FQNEAQ (reference sequence). CDR3: CASSPRNGESSYNEQFF.

V and J are TRBV4-3 and TRBJ2-1; TCRdb selects TRBD2, and the lack of DNA leaves this call unchecked. The CDR3 totals 15 residues. Germline V CDR1 and CDR2: LGHNA, YSLEER. CDR3 sequence reads: CASSQDRWAQNEQFF.

The chain links TRBV27 to TRBJ2-1; TCRdb indicates TRBD1, and absent DNA this call remains unverified. CDR3 size: 13 residues. Germline V lookup: CDR1 MNHEY, CDR2 SMNVEV (reference sequence). The CDR3 sequence is CASSIGQGREQFF.

The genes are TRBV29-1 and TRBJ2-2; checking the TCRdb D call of TRBD1 is not possible without DNA. The length of the CDR3 is 15 residues. Germline CDR1 SQVTM, CDR2 ANQGSEA. The CDR3 loop reads CSVAGSALGSGELFF.

The rearrangement uses TRBV19 and TRBJ1-2; TCRdb reports TRBD1, a call that lacks DNA to check it against. The CDR3 covers 12 residues. CDR1 and CDR2 (germline): LNHDA, SQIVND (reference sequence). CDR3 amino acids: CASSMGGPGYTF.

The chain is built from TRBV29-1 and TRBJ2-7; with no DNA, the TCRdb D assignment of TRBD2 cannot be verified. This CDR3 is 13 amino acids long. Germline V gene data show CDR1 as SQVTM and CDR2 as ANQGSEA. This CDR3 reads CSAVTSGNVEQYF.